This passage covers 5 T cell receptor beta chains from one sample sequenced in a study of monozygotic twins with inflammatory bowel disease (dated by TCRdb to about 2019). Library generation was performed with 5' RACE. This sample was sequenced with an Illumina HiSeq 2500. One entry per CDR3 protein sequence results from the TCRdb reprocessing of the reads, with DNA left out. This sample's listing comprises roughly 160,000 distinct CDR3 sequences. Together, the top ten hold around 2.4% of the sample. The sample taken for sequencing was blood. The receptors stem from a human donor with ulcerative colitis or Crohn's disease, or a healthy co-twin of an affected twin (not recorded which).

The chain uses TRBV11-2 and TRBJ2-6; TCRdb returns TRBD1, unconfirmable since there is no DNA. The CDR3 totals 18 residues. Germline V CDR1 and CDR2: SGHAT, FQNNGV. The CDR3 spells CASSFPTGDLSGANVLTF.

V and J are TRBV4-3 and TRBJ2-5; TCRdb picks TRBD2, but there is no DNA to check that call. This CDR3 is 15 amino acids long. The germline CDR1 and CDR2 sequences are LGHNA and YSLEER. This CDR3 is CASSPQLAGEETQYF.

This CDR3 reads CASSHRETQYF. V gene TRBV5-1 combines with J gene TRBJ2-5. CDR3 size: 11 residues. CDR1 SGHRS and CDR2 YFSETQ come from the germline V gene.

The chain recombines TRBV7-6 with TRBJ1-4. Germline V CDR1 and CDR2: SGHVS, FNYEAQ. CDR3 length equals 12 residues. The CDR3 here is CASSFSREKLFF.

The chain couples TRBV7-9 to TRBJ1-1. Germline lookup yields CDR1 SEHNR and CDR2 FQNEAQ (reference sequence). The CDR3 runs to 14 residues. The CDR3 reads CASYWGSGNTEAFF.